The 2 T cell receptor beta chains reported below all come from one sample, sequenced in a study of T cell repertoires in cytomegalovirus infection. TCRdb re-derived calls from the reads in MiXCR, one entry per CDR3 protein. The sample holds around 140,000 distinct CDR3 sequences; roughly 6% are singletons and the top ten take 15% to 20%. Sample: PBMCs. The receptors shown here come from a human donor in good health (CMV status not recorded). Some clones in this sample may be carry-over from other donors' samples.

There are a few counts of this clonotype. V is TRBV19 and J is TRBJ1-2; no definite D call. V shed 7 bases and J shed 11 bases, with 20 bases lying between them. Germline lookup yields CDR1 LNHDA and CDR2 SQIVND (reference sequence). This CDR3 is built from 13 residues. In DNA, the CDR3 is TGTGCCAGTACCCGGACGGAGGAACCCCCTTACACCTTC. It codes for CASTRTEEPPYTF. The full variable domain, rest sourced from reference TRBV19 and TRBJ1-2, is DGGITQSPKYLFRKEGQNVTLSCEQNLNHDAMYWYRQDPGQGLRLIYYSQIVNDFQKGDIAEGYSVSREKKESFPLTVTSAQKNPTAFYLCASTRTEEPPYTFGSGTRLTVV.

At least ten counts were recorded for this clonotype. The CDR3 DNA reads TGTGCCAGCAGCCCTACGGGGGGCTCCTACGAGCAGTACTTC. This codes for CASSPTGGSYEQYF. The chain has TRBV7-3 and TRBJ2-7; 7 nucleotides line up with TRBD2. CDR1 is SGHTA and CDR2 is FQGTGA in the germline V gene. The CDR3 is 14 amino acids. V gave up 5 bases and J gave up 0 bases; unmatched junction bases: 4.